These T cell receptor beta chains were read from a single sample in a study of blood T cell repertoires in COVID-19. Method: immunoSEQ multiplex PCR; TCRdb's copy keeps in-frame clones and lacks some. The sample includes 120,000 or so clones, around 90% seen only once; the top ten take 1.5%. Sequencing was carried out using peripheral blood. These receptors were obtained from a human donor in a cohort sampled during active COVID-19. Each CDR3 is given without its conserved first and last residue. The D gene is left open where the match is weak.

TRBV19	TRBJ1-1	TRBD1	ASSQGTGGLMNTEAF
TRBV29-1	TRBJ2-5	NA	SVETNRKETQY
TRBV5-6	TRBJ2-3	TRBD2	ASSLSLALAGEMQY
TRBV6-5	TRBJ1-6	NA	ASTVGSYNSPLH
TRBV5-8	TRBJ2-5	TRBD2	ASSPVAGGSYGQY
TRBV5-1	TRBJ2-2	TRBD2	ASSLTPTSGGARRELF
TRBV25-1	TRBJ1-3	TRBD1	ASSGDRTGLNTIY
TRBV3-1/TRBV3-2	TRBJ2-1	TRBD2	ASSQEGMGTSGSNEQF
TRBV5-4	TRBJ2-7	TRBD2	ASSPGTSGGAIEQY
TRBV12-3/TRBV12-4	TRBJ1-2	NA	ASRRSFGYT
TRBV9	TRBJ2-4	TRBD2	ASSPGDYQNIQY
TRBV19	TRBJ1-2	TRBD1	ASSIGTGTNYGYT
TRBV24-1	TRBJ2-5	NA	ATSDSPRGETQY
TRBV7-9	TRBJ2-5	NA	ASSLTGGRETQY
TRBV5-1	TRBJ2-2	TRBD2	ASSFSGLAGKPANTGELF
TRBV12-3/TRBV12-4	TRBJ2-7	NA	ASSSGVEQY
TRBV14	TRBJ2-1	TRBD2	ASSSGLVRVRGEQF
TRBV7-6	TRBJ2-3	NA	ASSLGTSTDTQY
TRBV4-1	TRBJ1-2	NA	ASSQPQGGYGYT
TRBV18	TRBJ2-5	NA	ASSPPSEETQY
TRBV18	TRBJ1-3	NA	ASSPRGNTIY
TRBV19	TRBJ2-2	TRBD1	ASKGQLNTGELF
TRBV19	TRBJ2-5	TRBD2	ASSIRSGRPGETQY
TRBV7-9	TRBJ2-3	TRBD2	ASSWLAGGPGTDTQY
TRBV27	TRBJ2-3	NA	ASSQNGGTDTQY